The 25 T cell receptor beta chains given below trace back to one sample, sequenced in a study of blood T cell repertoires in COVID-19. Some clones are missing from TCRdb's copy, which holds only in-frame ones; the method was immunoSEQ multiplex PCR. The sample lists 75,000 to 90,000 clones, roughly nine tenths occurring once. Sequenced sample: peripheral blood. The receptors shown here come from a man aged 50-59 years with active or convalescent COVID-19.

The J gene is TRBJ2-7, the V gene TRBV7-2; D possibly corresponds to TRBD1 (6 bases). Trimming took 5 bases from V and 3 from J, leaving 20 bases between them. This CDR3 is built from 16 residues. Germline values: CDR1 SGHTA, CDR2 FQGNSA. The CDR3 bases are TGTGCCAGCAGCCCAGGGGTGGGGGCCCCTCTCTACGAGCAGTACTTC. This sequence encodes CASSPGVGAPLYEQYF.

The V gene is TRBV10-2, the J gene TRBJ1-1; no reliable D call. CDR1 is WSHSY and CDR2 is SAAADI in the germline V gene. V shed 3 bases and J shed 0 bases, with 5 bases lying between them. The CDR3 loop spans 13 amino acids. The CDR3 region is CASSDSVNTEAFF. The CDR3 DNA follows: TGCGCCAGCAGTGATAGTGTGAACACTGAAGCTTTCTTT.

The chain combines TRBV11-2 with TRBJ2-5, with 7 positions matching TRBD1. Per germline, CDR1 SGHAT and CDR2 FQNNGV. Germline trimming cut 1 base from V and 5 bases from J; bases unmatched to any gene: 4. The CDR3 length is 14 residues. The CDR3 DNA reads as TGTGCCAGCAGCTTAGGAGGCAGGGGGGAGACCCAGTACTTC. As protein: CASSLGGRGETQYF. The full variable domain, rest sourced from reference TRBV11-2 and TRBJ2-5, is EAGVAQSPRYKIIEKRQSVAFWCNPISGHATLYWYQQILGQGPKLLIQFQNNGVVDDSQLPKDRFSAERLKGVDSTLKIQPAKLEDSAVYLCASSLGGRGETQYFGPGTRLLVL.

The V and J genes are TRBV29-1 and TRBJ2-3; the D is unclear. Germline CDR1 is SQVTM and CDR2 is ANQGSEA. The V end was cut by 5 bases, the J end by 2 bases, with 11 bases between. This CDR3 is 13 amino acids long. The CDR3 sequence: CSVSRAITDTQYF. CDR3 sequence (DNA): TGCAGCGTTTCCCGCGCCATCACAGATACGCAGTATTTT.

J is TRBJ1-3 and V is TRBV6-1; D call uncertain. The CDR3 is made up of 15 amino acids. With 2 bases removed from V and 0 bases from J, the gap between germline ends came to 8 bases. Germline V gene lookup returns CDR1 MNHNS and CDR2 SASEGT. The CDR3 sequence is CASSELKSSGNTIYF. Here the CDR3 DNA reads TGTGCCAGCAGTGAACTGAAGAGCTCTGGAAACACCATATATTTT.

DNA of the CDR3: TGTGCCAGCAGATACCGGGACAGGGGGCATTACGGGGAGCTGTTTTTT. Its protein product is CASRYRDRGHYGELFF. The chain uses TRBV6-5 and TRBJ2-2; TRBD1 agrees at 12 bases. The germline CDR1 and CDR2 sequences are MNHEY and SVGAGI. V lost 6 bases, J lost 7 bases, and 9 bases stayed unmatched. This CDR3 is built from 16 residues.

The chain joins TRBV28 to TRBJ1-6; D is perhaps TRBD1 (5 bases). Looked up from germline, CDR1 is MDHEN and CDR2 is SYDVKM. This CDR3 comprises 17 residues. The V end was cut by 5 bases, the J end by 0 bases, with 14 bases between. The CDR3: CASSGGDGASYNSPLHF. In DNA form, the CDR3 reads TGTGCCAGCAGTGGGGGGGACGGAGCCTCCTATAATTCACCCCTCCACTTT.

V gene TRBV19 combines with J gene TRBJ2-2, with 10 bases matching TRBD1. CDR1 is LNHDA and CDR2 is SQIVND in the germline V gene (reference sequence). The CDR3 sequence is 18 residues long. Losses at the gene ends were 5 bases for V and 0 bases for J; bases not matched to a gene: 9. CDR3 residues: CASSARQGARSNTGELFF. In nucleotides, the CDR3 is TGTGCCAGTAGTGCCCGACAGGGGGCCCGATCGAACACCGGGGAGCTGTTTTTT. Full variable domain (remainder filled in from reference TRBV19 and TRBJ2-2): DGGITQSPKYLFRKEGQNVTLSCEQNLNHDAMYWYRQDPGQGLRLIYYSQIVNDFQKGDIAEGYSVSREKKESFPLTVTSAQKNPTAFYLCASSARQGARSNTGELFFGEGSRLTVL.

The V and J genes are TRBV19 and TRBJ1-1; 9 positions match TRBD1. CDR3 length: 16 amino acids. Germline trimming cut 6 bases from V and 1 base from J; bases unmatched to any gene: 9. Germline V gives CDR1 LNHDA, CDR2 SQIVND (reference sequence). The CDR3 DNA reads as TGTGCCAGTAGGAAATCGACAGGGGGGCCGAACACTGAAGCTTTCTTT. It encodes CASRKSTGGPNTEAFF.

The genes are TRBV27 and TRBJ1-1; perhaps TRBD1 as D (6 bases). The CDR3 extends over 13 amino acids. Germline V CDR1 and CDR2: MNHEY, SMNVEV (reference sequence). The germline V and J ends were trimmed by 6 bases and 4 bases, with 12 bases remaining between them. CDR3 residues: CASRRQGTTEAFF. In DNA, the CDR3 is TGTGCCAGCAGGCGGCAGGGGACCACTGAAGCTTTCTTT.

The chain uses TRBV15 and TRBJ1-3; 8 positions match TRBD1. The CDR3 length is 15 residues. Looked up from germline, CDR1 is LNHNV and CDR2 is YYDKDF (reference sequence). V trimming: 3 bases; J trimming: 4 bases; junction bases outside the gene matches: 5. The CDR3 is CATSRDRVKGNTIYF. CDR3 nucleotides: TGTGCCACCAGCAGGGACAGGGTAAAAGGAAACACCATATATTTT.

This sequence joins TRBV4-1 and TRBJ1-1; D uncertain. This CDR3 has 15 amino acids. V dropped 0 bases and J dropped 2 bases, with 10 bases sitting between them. Germline CDR1 MGHRA, CDR2 YSYEKL. In DNA, the CDR3 is TGCGCCAGCAGCCAAGATAGTCGGTCTAACACTGAAGCTTTCTTT. Its translation: CASSQDSRSNTEAFF.

The chain uses TRBV5-1 and TRBJ1-3; D remains ambiguous. Germline V gene lookup returns CDR1 SGHRS and CDR2 YFSETQ. V gave up 0 bases and J gave up 0 bases, with 4 bases separating them. There are 14 residues in the CDR3. The chain's CDR3 is CASSLEASGNTIYF. The CDR3 nucleotides are TGCGCCAGCAGCTTGGAAGCCTCTGGAAACACCATATATTTT.

The chain combines TRBV28 with TRBJ1-1; 9 bases match TRBD1. V shed 6 bases, J shed 2 bases, and the junction held 4 bases outside the gene matches. Germline loops: CDR1 MDHEN, CDR2 SYDVKM. The CDR3 covers 14 residues. The chain's CDR3 is CASRTGGGNTEAFF. As DNA, the CDR3 is TGTGCCAGCAGAACAGGGGGCGGAAACACTGAAGCTTTCTTT. The variable domain in full, with the rest retrieved from reference TRBV28 and TRBJ1-1, is DVKVTQSSRYLVKRTGEKVFLECVQDMDHENMFWYRQDPGLGLRLIYFSYDVKMKEKGDIPEGYSVSREKKERFSLILESASTNQTSMYLCASRTGGGNTEAFFGQGTRLTVV.

The rearrangement uses TRBV7-2 and TRBJ2-1; no definite D call. The V gene's germline CDR1 is SGHTA and CDR2 FQGNSA. V lost 6 bases and J lost 8, with 14 bases in between. CDR3 length equals 13 residues. Here the CDR3 DNA reads TGTGCCAGCAGACTGAACGGTTTGGATGAGCAGTTCTTC. Translation gives CASRLNGLDEQFF.

This clone showed up just a few times. V is TRBV6-2 or TRBV6-3 and J is TRBJ1-3, with a tentative D call TRBD1 (6 bases). The V gene lost 5 bases and the J gene lost 0 bases, with 11 bases spanning the gap. The CDR3 is 15 amino acids. Germline V gives CDR1 MNHEY, CDR2 SVGEGT. CDR3: CASSQDRTSGNTIYF. CDR3 bases: TGTGCCAGCAGTCAAGACAGGACCTCTGGAAACACCATATATTTT.

Comments on this clone: Other DNA sequences in the sample encode the same CDR3. The chain uses TRBV5-1 and TRBJ2-1; 8 nucleotides match TRBD1. This CDR3 is 14 amino acids long. J lost 6 bases, V lost 0 bases, and 2 bases had no gene match. CDR1 and CDR2 (germline): SGHRS, YFSETQ. DNA for the CDR3: TGCGCCAGCAGCTTGGGACAGGGGTTCAATGAGCAGTTCTTC. Residues: CASSLGQGFNEQFF.

V is TRBV6-5 and J is TRBJ2-1; D not certain. Germline V gives CDR1 MNHEY, CDR2 SVGAGI. This CDR3 comprises 11 residues. Trimming left V 6 bases short and J 5 bases short, with 5 bases between. CDR3 in DNA: TGTGCCAGCAGAGAGGACAATGAGCAGTTCTTC. It specifies CASREDNEQFF.

A few counts support this clone. This sequence joins TRBV13 and TRBJ2-5, with a tentative D call TRBD1 (6 bases). The V gene's germline CDR1 is PRHDT and CDR2 FYEKMQ (reference sequence). Trimming left V 3 bases short and J 0 bases short, with 11 bases between. The CDR3 consists of 15 residues. In DNA form, the CDR3 reads TGTGCCAGCAGCTTCCAGGGGACGTACCAAGAGACCCAGTACTTC. Residues: CASSFQGTYQETQYF.

This chain links TRBV5-1 with TRBJ2-6, with 7 nucleotides matching TRBD1. Per the germline V gene, CDR1 is SGHRS and CDR2 is YFSETQ. V lost 5 bases, J lost 3 bases, and 8 bases stayed unmatched. The CDR3 has 16 residues. CDR3 protein: CASRDGQVGGANVLTF. Written as DNA, the CDR3 is TGCGCCAGCAGGGATGGACAGGTTGGTGGGGCCAACGTCCTGACTTTC.

The chain is built from TRBV24-1 and TRBJ2-2, with 7 bases identical to TRBD1. Per germline, CDR1 KGHDR and CDR2 SFDVKD. With 4 bases clipped from V and 6 bases from J, the junction kept 4 bases outside the gene matches. There are 14 residues in the CDR3. CDR3 coding DNA: TGTGCCACCAGTGAAAACAGGGGCGCCGGGGAGCTGTTTTTT. It codes for CATSENRGAGELFF.

The gene calls are TRBV19 and TRBJ1-4; 8 bases agree with TRBD1. The CDR3 extends over 15 amino acids. The V and J ends lost 7 bases and 2 bases, in that order; junction bases with no gene match: 6. The germline V gene encodes CDR1 LNHDA and CDR2 SQIVND (reference sequence). The CDR3 nucleotides read TGTGCCAGTATGCCAGGGGGCGCCACTAATGAAAAACTGTTTTTT. Its protein is CASMPGGATNEKLFF. The variable domain in full, with the rest retrieved from reference TRBV19 and TRBJ1-4, is DGGITQSPKYLFRKEGQNVTLSCEQNLNHDAMYWYRQDPGQGLRLIYYSQIVNDFQKGDIAEGYSVSREKKESFPLTVTSAQKNPTAFYLCASMPGGATNEKLFFGSGTQLSVL.

The genes are TRBV1 and TRBJ1-3; the D call in the table, TRBD1, was not verified against the DNA. TRBV1 is a pseudogene locus. The CDR3 extends over 17 amino acids. The CDR3, as DNA: TGCACCAGCAGCCAAACTTCAAGGGGGCGTTTAGGAAACACCATATATTTT. Its protein product is CTSSQTSRGRLGNTIYF.

The CDR3 DNA sequence: TGTGCCAGCTCACCAGGGACAGAAACCTACGAGCAGTACTTC. Translating gives CASSPGTETYEQYF. The V gene is TRBV18, the J gene TRBJ2-7; 7 bases are shared with TRBD1. This CDR3 has 14 residues. J gave up 2 bases and V 2 bases, and 3 bases lay outside the gene matches. The germline V gene encodes CDR1 KGHSH and CDR2 LQKENI.

This rearrangement joins TRBV6-5 to TRBJ2-6; tentatively, D is TRBD1 (5 bases). CDR3 length equals 15 residues. Germline V gives CDR1 MNHEY, CDR2 SVGAGI. V was clipped by 2 bases and J by 2 bases, with 7 bases between them. CDR3 in DNA: TGTGCCAGCAGTTACGAAGGGGCTGGGGCCAACGTCCTGACTTTC. It yields the protein CASSYEGAGANVLTF.